Listed below are T cell receptor beta chains from one sample, sequenced in a study of shared clonotypes between healthy human individuals. The assay was immunoSEQ multiplex PCR, and TCRdb's table has in-frame clones only and misses some. The data show roughly 490,000 clones, roughly 78% seen once. Sequenced: PBMCs. The receptors derive from a woman aged 40-49 years in good health. Some clones in this sample may be carry-over from other donors' samples. Each CDR3 is given with its conserved first and last residue. Fields, in order: V gene, D gene, clone size, J gene, CDR3 DNA, CDR3 protein. D genes are given only for firm matches. The size of a clone is reported for some rows only, either as once, few or many, or as a class for expanded clones.

v_call: TRBV19
d_call: -
clone_size: -
j_call: TRBJ2-5
cdr3_nt: TGTGCCAGTAGGAGACCAGTGGACCAAGAGACCCAGTACTTC
cdr3_aa: CASRRPVDQETQYF

v_call: TRBV11-3
d_call: TRBD1
clone_size: -
j_call: TRBJ2-2
cdr3_nt: TGTGCCAGCAGCACTGGACAGGGAAATATCGGGGAGCTGTTTTTT
cdr3_aa: CASSTGQGNIGELFF

v_call: TRBV7-8
d_call: -
clone_size: -
j_call: TRBJ2-3
cdr3_nt: TGTGCCAGCAGCTTAGTTTCTAGCGATACGCAGTATTTT
cdr3_aa: CASSLVSSDTQYF

v_call: TRBV5-1
d_call: -
clone_size: -
j_call: TRBJ2-5
cdr3_nt: TGCGCCAGCAGTCAAGGGCGAGGTGGGGAGACCCAGTACTTC
cdr3_aa: CASSQGRGGETQYF

v_call: TRBV2
d_call: -
clone_size: -
j_call: TRBJ1-1
cdr3_nt: TGTGCCAGCGGCGACAGGTTGAACACTGAAGCTTTCTTT
cdr3_aa: CASGDRLNTEAFF

v_call: TRBV4-1
d_call: -
clone_size: -
j_call: TRBJ1-2
cdr3_nt: TGCGCCAGCAGCCAAGATTCAGCTCGGACAGCTATTGGCTACACCTTC
cdr3_aa: CASSQDSARTAIGYTF

v_call: TRBV30
d_call: -
clone_size: few
j_call: TRBJ1-1
cdr3_nt: TGTGCCTGGAGTCGCCTTTGGGTGATGAACACTGAAGCTTTCTTT
cdr3_aa: CAWSRLWVMNTEAFF

v_call: TRBV7-2
d_call: -
clone_size: -
j_call: TRBJ2-1
cdr3_nt: TGTGCCAGCAGCCCTTATAATTTTGAGCAGTTCTTC
cdr3_aa: CASSPYNFEQFF

v_call: TRBV30
d_call: -
clone_size: -
j_call: TRBJ2-7
cdr3_nt: TGTGCCTGGAGTCGAGGAACCTACGAGCAGTACTTC
cdr3_aa: CAWSRGTYEQYF

v_call: TRBV28
d_call: -
clone_size: -
j_call: TRBJ1-3
cdr3_nt: TGTGCCAGCAATACGCGACACGGAGTAGACACCATATATTTT
cdr3_aa: CASNTRHGVDTIYF

v_call: TRBV7-2
d_call: -
clone_size: -
j_call: TRBJ2-7
cdr3_nt: TGTGCCAGCAGCCCGGGGACGCCCTACGAGCAGTACTTC
cdr3_aa: CASSPGTPYEQYF

v_call: TRBV15
d_call: -
clone_size: -
j_call: TRBJ1-4
cdr3_nt: TGTGCCACCAGCTCTTGGGGAAGTAATGAAAAACTGTTTTTT
cdr3_aa: CATSSWGSNEKLFF

v_call: TRBV2
d_call: TRBD1
clone_size: -
j_call: TRBJ1-1
cdr3_nt: TGTGCCAGCATCCCGGGACAGGGGGACACTGAAGCTTTCTTT
cdr3_aa: CASIPGQGDTEAFF

v_call: TRBV2
d_call: -
clone_size: -
j_call: TRBJ2-5
cdr3_nt: TGTGCCAGCAGTGTAAACAGGCAAGAGACCCAGTACTTC
cdr3_aa: CASSVNRQETQYF

v_call: TRBV7-2
d_call: TRBD1
clone_size: -
j_call: TRBJ1-4
cdr3_nt: TGTGCCAGCAGCTCACGACAGGGGGCGAATCGTCAAGGGGAAAAACTGTTTTTT
cdr3_aa: CASSSRQGANRQGEKLFF

v_call: TRBV7-9
d_call: -
clone_size: many
j_call: TRBJ2-2
cdr3_nt: TGTGCCAGCAGGGCGATGGAGACCGGGGAGCTGTTTTTT
cdr3_aa: CASRAMETGELFF

v_call: TRBV5-1
d_call: TRBD2
clone_size: -
j_call: TRBJ2-1
cdr3_nt: TGCGCCAGCAGCTCGAACCCACTAGCGGGAGGGGGGAATGAGCAGTTCTTC
cdr3_aa: CASSSNPLAGGGNEQFF

v_call: TRBV5-4
d_call: TRBD2
clone_size: -
j_call: TRBJ2-5
cdr3_nt: TGTGCCAGCAGTCTGACTAGCGGGAGGCAAGAGACCCAGTACTTC
cdr3_aa: CASSLTSGRQETQYF

v_call: TRBV30
d_call: TRBD2
clone_size: few
j_call: TRBJ2-7
cdr3_nt: TGTGCCTGGATGCTACCACCCGGACTAGCGGGAGGCCCACCTAACTACGAGCAGTACTTC
cdr3_aa: CAWMLPPGLAGGPPNYEQYF

v_call: TRBV5-6
d_call: -
clone_size: -
j_call: TRBJ2-5
cdr3_nt: TGTGCCAGCAGCTTGCCAGGGATAGAGACCCAGTACTTC
cdr3_aa: CASSLPGIETQYF

v_call: TRBV28
d_call: -
clone_size: once
j_call: TRBJ2-7
cdr3_nt: TGTGCCAGCAGTTTTACAGCTGGCGAGCAGTACTTC
cdr3_aa: CASSFTAGEQYF

v_call: TRBV9
d_call: TRBD2
clone_size: once
j_call: TRBJ2-1
cdr3_nt: TGTGCCAGCAGCGCCGGCGGATGGGAGGGAGGAAATGAGCAGTTCTTC
cdr3_aa: CASSAGGWEGGNEQFF

v_call: TRBV28
d_call: TRBD1
clone_size: -
j_call: TRBJ2-7
cdr3_nt: TGTGCCAGCACCCCGGGACAGGGCTACGAGCAGTACTTC
cdr3_aa: CASTPGQGYEQYF

v_call: TRBV2
d_call: TRBD2
clone_size: -
j_call: TRBJ2-2
cdr3_nt: TGTGCCAGCAGTAGGAGCGGGAGTGGGACCGGGGAGCTGTTTTTT
cdr3_aa: CASSRSGSGTGELFF

v_call: TRBV29-1
d_call: -
clone_size: once
j_call: TRBJ2-7
cdr3_nt: TGCAGCGTGGCGGAAGGGACCCTCTCCTACGAGCAGTACTTC
cdr3_aa: CSVAEGTLSYEQYF

v_call: TRBV28
d_call: -
clone_size: -
j_call: TRBJ1-1
cdr3_nt: TGTGCCAGCAAGGGTCCCAACTCCATGAACACTGAAGCTTTCTTT
cdr3_aa: CASKGPNSMNTEAFF

v_call: TRBV5-4
d_call: TRBD1
clone_size: -
j_call: TRBJ2-7
cdr3_nt: TGTGCCAGCAGCGCAGACAGGGCCTACGAGCAGTACTTC
cdr3_aa: CASSADRAYEQYF

v_call: TRBV6-6
d_call: -
clone_size: -
j_call: TRBJ2-1
cdr3_nt: TGTGCCAGCAGCCCCGTGGTCAGGGGATTCAACGATGAGCAGTTCTTC
cdr3_aa: CASSPVVRGFNDEQFF

v_call: TRBV28
d_call: TRBD1
clone_size: -
j_call: TRBJ2-3
cdr3_nt: TGTGCCACCATAAATGGACAGGGGGCGAGGGCAGATACGCAGTATTTT
cdr3_aa: CATINGQGARADTQYF

v_call: TRBV7-2
d_call: -
clone_size: -
j_call: TRBJ2-7
cdr3_nt: TGTGCCAGCAGCTCGCCAGGGCAGGGAAAGGTCGGGCAGTACTTC
cdr3_aa: CASSSPGQGKVGQYF